Listed below are T cell receptor beta chains from one sample, sequenced in a study of T cell responses to AZD1222 COVID-19 vaccine. Profiling relied on immunoSEQ multiplex PCR, and the TCRdb table lists in-frame clones only, not all of them. The sample contains about 140,000 clones, roughly nine tenths of which appear only once. The sample in question was peripheral blood, obtained on day 0 of AZD1222 vaccination. Receptors originate from an adult in good health. Both conserved end residues are part of each CDR3. The D gene is left open where the match is weak. The listing skips clone size in some rows; elsewhere it reads once, few, many or a size class.

D gene: NA; CDR3 length: 15; clone size: NA; V gene: TRBV2; J gene: TRBJ2-3; CDR3 protein: CASIPRRHHEESQYF; CDR3 DNA: TGTGCCAGCATCCCACGAAGGCATCACGAGGAGTCGCAGTATTTT
D gene: NA; CDR3 length: 15; clone size: NA; V gene: TRBV5-1; J gene: TRBJ2-3; CDR3 protein: CASSLAGDYTDTQYF; CDR3 DNA: TGCGCCAGCAGCTTGGCAGGGGACTACACAGATACGCAGTATTTT
D gene: NA; CDR3 length: 11; clone size: NA; V gene: TRBV6-2/TRBV6-3; J gene: TRBJ2-7; CDR3 protein: CASSDAWRPYF; CDR3 DNA: TGTGCCAGCAGCGATGCATGGAGGCCGTACTTC
D gene: NA; CDR3 length: 13; clone size: NA; V gene: TRBV30; J gene: TRBJ2-7; CDR3 protein: CAWSLGQSDEQYF; CDR3 DNA: TGTGCCTGGAGTCTGGGCCAATCTGACGAGCAGTACTTC
D gene: TRBD1; CDR3 length: 17; clone size: NA; V gene: TRBV27; J gene: TRBJ1-5; CDR3 protein: CASSLNRGLGSNQPQHF; CDR3 DNA: TGTGCCAGCAGTTTAAACAGGGGGCTGGGGAGCAATCAGCCCCAGCATTTT
D gene: NA; CDR3 length: 17; clone size: NA; V gene: TRBV20-1; J gene: TRBJ1-6; CDR3 protein: CSASTAETSSYNSPLHF; CDR3 DNA: TGCAGTGCTAGTACAGCTGAGACCAGCTCCTATAATTCACCCCTCCACTTT
D gene: TRBD2; CDR3 length: 14; clone size: NA; V gene: TRBV6-2/TRBV6-3; J gene: TRBJ2-4; CDR3 protein: CASSVSGNKNIQYF; CDR3 DNA: TGTGCCAGCAGCGTTAGCGGGAACAAAAACATTCAGTACTTC
D gene: NA; CDR3 length: 13; clone size: NA; V gene: TRBV9; J gene: TRBJ2-2; CDR3 protein: CASSVGGTGELFF; CDR3 DNA: TGTGCCAGCAGCGTAGGGGGGACCGGGGAGCTGTTTTTT
D gene: TRBD2; CDR3 length: 14; clone size: NA; V gene: TRBV7-9; J gene: TRBJ2-7; CDR3 protein: CASSLRGDGYEQYF; CDR3 DNA: TGTGCCAGCAGCTTACGGGGGGATGGCTACGAGCAGTACTTC
D gene: NA; CDR3 length: 15; clone size: NA; V gene: TRBV6-5; J gene: TRBJ1-1; CDR3 protein: CASSYGGVRNTEAFF; CDR3 DNA: TGTGCCAGCAGTTACGGTGGGGTGCGGAACACTGAAGCTTTCTTT
D gene: TRBD1; CDR3 length: 14; clone size: NA; V gene: TRBV12-5; J gene: TRBJ1-2; CDR3 protein: CASGHQTGGYGYTF; CDR3 DNA: TGTGCTAGTGGTCACCAGACAGGGGGTTATGGCTACACCTTC
D gene: TRBD1; CDR3 length: 14; clone size: once; V gene: TRBV2; J gene: TRBJ2-7; CDR3 protein: CASSGDSRASEQYF; CDR3 DNA: TGTGCCAGCAGCGGGGACAGCAGGGCATCCGAGCAGTACTTC
D gene: TRBD1; CDR3 length: 13; clone size: NA; V gene: TRBV2; J gene: TRBJ1-5; CDR3 protein: CAIGRGVPQPQHF; CDR3 DNA: TGTGCCATTGGCAGGGGGGTGCCGCAGCCCCAGCATTTT
D gene: NA; CDR3 length: 14; clone size: once; V gene: TRBV30; J gene: TRBJ1-5; CDR3 protein: CAWSVGFGNQPQHF; CDR3 DNA: TGTGCCTGGAGTGTAGGCTTTGGGAATCAGCCCCAGCATTTT